This passage covers 4 T cell receptor beta chains from one sample sequenced in a study of blood T cell repertoires in COVID-19. TCRdb's table, derived via immunoSEQ multiplex PCR, lists solely in-frame clones and lacks some. The sample has about 130,000 clones; about 89% are singletons. Sequenced sample: peripheral blood. All receptors derive from a man aged 55-75 years with COVID-19, enrolled during active disease.

The V gene is TRBV6-6, the J gene TRBJ1-5; D ambiguous. V dropped 10 bases and J dropped 0 bases, with 13 bases sitting between them. The CDR3 is 14 amino acids. Per germline, CDR1 MNHNY and CDR2 SVGAGI (reference sequence). In DNA, the CDR3 is TGTGCCACCCTAAACAGAGATAGCAATCAGCCCCAGCATTTT. This codes for CATLNRDSNQPQHF.

This chain links TRBV6-2 or TRBV6-3 with TRBJ1-4; weak D call: TRBD1 (5 bases). The ends were cut back, 6 bases at V and 0 bases at J, with 8 bases in the middle. The CDR3 contains 14 residues. Germline V gene sequence: CDR1 MNHEY, CDR2 SVGEGT. The CDR3 loop is CASSSQATNEKLFF. In nucleotides, the CDR3 is TGTGCCAGCAGCTCACAGGCAACTAATGAAAAACTGTTTTTT.

V gene TRBV4-1 combines with J gene TRBJ1-6, with D possibly matching TRBD1 (6 bases). Per the germline V gene, CDR1 is MGHRA and CDR2 is YSYEKL. The CDR3 spans 13 residues. Trimming removed 4 bases from V and 8 bases from J, with 9 bases in between. The CDR3 loop reads CASSRRQDSPLHF. In nucleotides, the CDR3 is TGCGCCAGCAGCCGCCGACAGGATTCACCCCTCCACTTT.

This clone was observed a few times. The chain uses TRBV29-1 and TRBJ2-2; 9 nucleotides match TRBD1. The CDR3 extends over 15 amino acids. The ends lost 1 base at V and 5 bases at J; junction bases unmatched: 5. In germline, CDR1 is SQVTM, CDR2 ANQGSEA. In DNA, the CDR3 is TGCAGCGTTGAAGGGGAGACAGGGGGGACCGGGGAGCTGTTTTTT. Protein product: CSVEGETGGTGELFF.